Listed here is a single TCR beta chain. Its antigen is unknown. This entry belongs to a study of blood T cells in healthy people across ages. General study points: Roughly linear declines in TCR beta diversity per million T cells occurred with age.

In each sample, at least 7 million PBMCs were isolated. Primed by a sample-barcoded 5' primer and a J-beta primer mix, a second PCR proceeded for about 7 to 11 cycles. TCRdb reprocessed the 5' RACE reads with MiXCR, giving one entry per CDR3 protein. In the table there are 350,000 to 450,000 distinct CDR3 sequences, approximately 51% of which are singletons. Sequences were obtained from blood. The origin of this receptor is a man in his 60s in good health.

The CDR3 here is CASSQGGLATRQETQYF. The CDR3 nucleotides read TGTGCCAGCAGCCAAGGGGGGCTAGCGACTCGCCAAGAGACCCAGTACTTC. This chain links TRBV7-2 with TRBJ2-4; perhaps D is TRBD1 or TRBD2 (6 bases each). Near its end, the DNA agrees better with TRBJ2-5, so the J call may be wrong. The length of the CDR3 is 17 residues. CDR1 and CDR2 from the germline V gene are SGHTA and FQGNSA.